The clone carrying this T cell receptor beta chain was seen a few times. These data originate in a study of control samples from healthy donors and cancer patients. Clones were read by immunoSEQ multiplex PCR, and TCRdb kept only the in-frame ones, dropping some. The sample has 90,000 to 150,000 clones, approximately 89% seen once. Trimming left V 5 bases short and J 0 bases short, with 14 bases between. CDR1 is SGHVS, CDR2 FQNEAQ, per germline. The CDR3 length is 16 residues. Sample: blood. The chain is built from TRBV7-8 and TRBJ1-3, with D perhaps matching TRBD1 (5 bases). This TCR was recovered from a man aged 35 to 55 in good health. CDR3 residues: CASSPLPGSSGNTIYF. CDR3 in DNA: TGTGCCAGCAGCCCCTTACCAGGGAGCTCTGGAAACACCATATATTTT.